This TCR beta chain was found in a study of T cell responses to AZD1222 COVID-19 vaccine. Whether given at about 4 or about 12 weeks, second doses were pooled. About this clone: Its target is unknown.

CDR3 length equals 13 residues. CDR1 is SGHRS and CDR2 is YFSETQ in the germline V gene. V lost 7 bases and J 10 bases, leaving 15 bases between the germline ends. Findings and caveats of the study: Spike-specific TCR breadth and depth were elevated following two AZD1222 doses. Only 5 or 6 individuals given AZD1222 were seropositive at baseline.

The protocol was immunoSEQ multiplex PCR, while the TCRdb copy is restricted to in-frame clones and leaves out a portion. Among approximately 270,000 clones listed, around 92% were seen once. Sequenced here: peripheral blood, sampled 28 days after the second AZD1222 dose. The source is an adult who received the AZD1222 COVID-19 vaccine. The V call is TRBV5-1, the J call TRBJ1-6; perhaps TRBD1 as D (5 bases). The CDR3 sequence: CASGEGISSPLHF. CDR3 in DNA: TGCGCCAGCGGCGAGGGGATTTCGTCACCCCTCCACTTT.